What follows are 7 T cell receptor beta chains derived from one specimen sequenced in a study of T cells in Graves' hyperthyroidism and ophthalmopathy (dated by TCRdb to the late 2010s). Library preparation was by multiplex PCR. Sequencing relied on an Illumina HiSeq 2000. The TCR beta CDR3 regions were amplified from RNA transcripts. The TCR CDR3 was subjected to a first round of RT-PCR using the HTBI primer set and the Qiagen OneStep RT-PCR kit. The raw public data were reprocessed by TCRdb itself: fastp quality trimming at Q25, MiXCR clonotype calling, in-frame beta chains only. CDR3 protein duplicates are merged, each entry listing the most common genes and DNA. In this sample the table shows about 700,000 distinct CDR3 sequences, roughly 45% of which occur a single time. Less than 9% of the sample is held by the ten biggest clonotypes. Sequenced: peripheral blood or thyroid tissue (not recorded which). All receptors come from an adult man with Graves' disease, either hyperthyroidism or ophthalmopathy (not recorded which).

Notes on this clonotype: One junction end disagrees with the germline gene, perhaps due to a read error. The chain links TRBV6-4 to TRBJ2-6; 7 bases fit TRBD1. Germline assignment: CDR1 MRHNA and CDR2 SNTAGT. The CDR3 length is 13 residues. CDR3 amino acids: CASSDPGGNVLTF. The CDR3 DNA reads as TGTGCCAGCAGTGACCCAGGGGGCAACGTCCTGACTTTC.

As to this clonotype: Possible read error: a much larger clone is one base away. V usage is TRBV2 and J usage is TRBJ2-5; TRBD2 aligns across 11 bases. Germline V lookup: CDR1 SNHLY, CDR2 FYNNEI. The CDR3 is made up of 14 amino acids. The V gene end was trimmed by 8 bases and the J gene end by 2 bases; junction bases not matched to a gene: 4. For the CDR3, the DNA is TGTGCCAGCGGGGCTAGCGGGGGGCAAGAGACCCAGTACTTC. As protein: CASGASGGQETQYF.

This clonotype was counted only a few times. The V gene is TRBV12-3 or TRBV12-4, the J gene TRBJ1-3, with D hard to call. V was shortened by 4 bases and J by 1 base, with 5 bases between the two germline ends. The length of the CDR3 is 13 residues. The CDR3 nucleotides read TGTGCCAGCAGTTGGGTGTCTGGAAACACCATATATTTT. Translated: CASSWVSGNTIYF.

Concerning this clonotype itself: One base away lies a much larger clone, so this may be a sequencing read error. The CDR3 protein is CASSLQTGEASPLHF. The CDR3 coding sequence is TGTGCCAGCAGTCTCCAGACAGGGGAGGCTTCACCCCTCCACTTT. The rearrangement uses TRBV12-3 or TRBV12-4 and TRBJ1-6; 8 bases line up with TRBD1. Trimming cost V 5 bases and J 9 bases; bases outside gene matches: 9. The CDR3 extends over 15 amino acids.

V is TRBV23-1 and J is TRBJ1-2; D perhaps matches TRBD1 (5 bases). TRBV23-1 is an ORF; its function is uncertain. The V gene lost 4 bases and the J gene lost 3 bases, with 12 bases spanning the gap. CDR3 length equals 14 residues. The CDR3 is CASSRGGTDYGYTF. DNA of the CDR3: TGCGCCAGCAGTCGCGGGGGGACTGACTATGGCTACACCTTC.

This sequence joins TRBV9 and TRBJ2-3; D ambiguous. The CDR3 runs to 12 residues. V was cut by 0 bases and J by 5 bases, with 4 bases left in between. Germline V lookup: CDR1 SGDLS, CDR2 YYNGEE. This CDR3 reads CASSVAGDTQYF. In DNA form, the CDR3 reads TGTGCCAGCAGCGTAGCTGGAGATACGCAGTATTTT. Full variable domain (remainder filled in from reference TRBV9 and TRBJ2-3): DSGVTQTPKHLITATGQRVTLRCSPRSGDLSVYWYQQSLDQGLQFLIQYYNGEERAKGNILERFSAQQFPDLHSELNLSSLELGDSALYFCASSVAGDTQYFGPGTRLTVL.

This chain connects TRBV7-9 to TRBJ1-3; D remains ambiguous. Trimming shortened V by 3 bases and J by 0 bases, and 15 bases separated the two germline ends. The CDR3 has 17 amino acids. Germline CDR1 reads SEHNR; CDR2 reads FQNEAQ (reference sequence). The CDR3: CASSLRYKDVSGNTIYF. DNA for the CDR3: TGTGCCAGCAGCTTGCGGTACAAGGACGTCTCTGGAAACACCATATATTTT.